Listed below are T cell receptor beta chains from one sample, sequenced in a study of OX40 agonist ivuxolimab in advanced cancers. Repertoires were generated with immunoSEQ multiplex PCR, while TCRdb's copy carries only in-frame clones and drops some. The sample lists about 48,000 clones, 70% to 85% seen once, with 1.1% in the top ten. The sequencing used CD4+ or CD8+ T cells sorted from blood, collected in a trial of the OX40 agonist ivuxolimab. The receptor source for this set is an adult with an advanced solid tumor such as melanoma, head and neck, liver or kidney cancer. Each CDR3 is given with its conserved first and last residue. Fields, in order: J gene, V gene, D gene, clone size, CDR3 DNA, CDR3 protein. D genes are given only for firm matches. Not all rows give a size; the values are once, few, many and, for expanded clones, a class.

>TRBJ1-5|TRBV6-6|.|.
TGTGCCAGCAGTCGGAGGGAGAGTTGGAGCAATCAGCCCCAGCATTTT
CASSRRESWSNQPQHF
>TRBJ2-2|TRBV9|.|once
TGTGCCAGCAGCTCGGGCCTGACCGGGGAGCTGTTTTTT
CASSSGLTGELFF
>TRBJ2-2|TRBV7-2|TRBD2|few
TGTGCCAGCAGCTCAAGACTAGCTGGCGGGGAGCTGTTTTTT
CASSSRLAGGELFF
>TRBJ2-1|TRBV4-2|.|few
TGTGCCAGCAGCCAAGAAGGGGGTCTGGGTGAGCAGTTCTTC
CASSQEGGLGEQFF
>TRBJ1-6|TRBV29-1|.|.
TGCAGCGTTGCTGAGGGAGATTCACCCCTCCACTTT
CSVAEGDSPLHF
>TRBJ2-5|TRBV15|.|.
TGTGCCACCAGCAGAGAGGGGATACAAGAGACCCAGTACTTC
CATSREGIQETQYF
>TRBJ1-2|TRBV14|.|.
TGTGCCAGCAGCCAAATGATGTTGGTTGGCTACACCTTC
CASSQMMLVGYTF
>TRBJ2-2|TRBV5-6|.|.
TGTGCCAGCAGCCGGATCGGGGGTGTCACCGGGGAGCTGTTTTTT
CASSRIGGVTGELFF
>TRBJ1-5|TRBV28|.|.
TGTGCCAGCAGCCGCACAGTCCGTAGCAATCAGCCCCAGCATTTT
CASSRTVRSNQPQHF
>TRBJ1-5|TRBV28|.|.
TGTGCCAGCAGGCAAATCGGGGGTGGTTCTCTCAATCAGCCCCAGCATTTT
CASRQIGGGSLNQPQHF
>TRBJ1-2|TRBV2|.|few
TGTGCCAGCAGTGAAGCGCAGGACGTCGATGGCTACACCTTC
CASSEAQDVDGYTF